This TCR beta chain derives from a study of blood T cell repertoires in COVID-19. Overall study: The study drew acute and convalescent COVID-19 samples from the United States, Italy and Spain.

Measured with immunoSEQ multiplex PCR; TCRdb has only the in-frame clones, and not every one. Of roughly 45,000 clones detected, roughly 87% appear once; the ten largest clones hold approximately 15%. This CDR3 has 15 amino acids. V was pared by 4 bases and J by 4 bases, with 9 bases of the junction left unmatched. CDR1 is SGHNT and CDR2 is YYREEE in the germline V gene (reference sequence). The TCR originated in a man aged 55-75 years with active COVID-19. The gene calls are TRBV5-4 and TRBJ2-5, with 8 bases lining up with TRBD2. The source material was peripheral blood. CDR3: CASSLYRGGRETQYF. The DNA of the CDR3 is TGTGCCAGCAGCCTCTACCGGGGGGGCCGAGAGACCCAGTACTTC.